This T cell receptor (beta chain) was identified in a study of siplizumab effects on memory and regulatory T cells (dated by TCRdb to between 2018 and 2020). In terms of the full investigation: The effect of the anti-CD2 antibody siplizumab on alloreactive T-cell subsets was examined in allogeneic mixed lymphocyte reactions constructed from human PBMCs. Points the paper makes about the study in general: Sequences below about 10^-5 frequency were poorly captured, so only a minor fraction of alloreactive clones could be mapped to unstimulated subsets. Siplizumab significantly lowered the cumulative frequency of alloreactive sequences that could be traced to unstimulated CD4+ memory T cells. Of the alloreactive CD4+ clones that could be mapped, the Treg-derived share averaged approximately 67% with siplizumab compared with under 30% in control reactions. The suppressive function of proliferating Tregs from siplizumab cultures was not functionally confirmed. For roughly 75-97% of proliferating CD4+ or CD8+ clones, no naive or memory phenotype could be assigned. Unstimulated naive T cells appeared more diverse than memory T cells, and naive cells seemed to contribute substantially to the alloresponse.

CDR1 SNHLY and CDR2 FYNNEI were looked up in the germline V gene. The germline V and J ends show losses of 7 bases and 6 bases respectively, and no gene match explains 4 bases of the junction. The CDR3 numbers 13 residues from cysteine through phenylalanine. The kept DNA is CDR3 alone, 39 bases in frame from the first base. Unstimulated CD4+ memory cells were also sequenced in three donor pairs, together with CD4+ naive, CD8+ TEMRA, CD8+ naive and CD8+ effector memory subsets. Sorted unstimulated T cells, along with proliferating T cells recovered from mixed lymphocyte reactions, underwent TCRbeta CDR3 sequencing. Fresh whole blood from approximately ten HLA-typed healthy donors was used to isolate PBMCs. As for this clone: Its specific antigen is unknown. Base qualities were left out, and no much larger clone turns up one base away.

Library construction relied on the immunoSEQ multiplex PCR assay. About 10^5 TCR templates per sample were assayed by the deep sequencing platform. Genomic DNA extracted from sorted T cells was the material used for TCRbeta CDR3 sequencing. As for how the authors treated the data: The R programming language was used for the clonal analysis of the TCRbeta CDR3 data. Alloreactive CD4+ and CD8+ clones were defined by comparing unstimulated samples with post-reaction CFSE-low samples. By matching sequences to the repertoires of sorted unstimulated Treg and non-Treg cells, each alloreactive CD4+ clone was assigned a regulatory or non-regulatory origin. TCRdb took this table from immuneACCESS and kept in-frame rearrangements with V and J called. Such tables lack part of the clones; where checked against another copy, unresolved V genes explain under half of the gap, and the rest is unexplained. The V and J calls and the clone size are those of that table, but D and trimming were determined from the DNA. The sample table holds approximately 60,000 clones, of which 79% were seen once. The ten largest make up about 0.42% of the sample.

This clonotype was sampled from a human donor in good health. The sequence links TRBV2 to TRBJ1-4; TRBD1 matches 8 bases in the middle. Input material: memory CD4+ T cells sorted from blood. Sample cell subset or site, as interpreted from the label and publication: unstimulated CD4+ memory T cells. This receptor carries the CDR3 CASTRTGYEKLFF. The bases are TGTGCCAGCACCCGGACAGGGTATGAAAAACTGTTTTTT.